This T cell receptor (beta chain) was retrieved from a study of T cells in Graves' hyperthyroidism and ophthalmopathy. This clonotype was seen a few times. Researchers amplified the TCR beta CDR3 regions from RNA transcripts. The TCR CDR3 was amplified in a first-round RT-PCR using the HTBI primer set. Each CDR3 protein gets one entry after TCRdb re-called the multiplex PCR reads with MiXCR. Of some 350,000 distinct CDR3 sequences listed, 20% to 25% are singletons. The germline CDR1 and CDR2 sequences are SGHRS and YFSETQ. This CDR3 has 14 residues. V lost 1 base to trimming and J lost 8 bases; unmatched junction nucleotides: 3.

This chain uses TRBV5-1 with TRBJ1-6; 7 nucleotides line up with TRBD1. This sequence was found in a man between 45 and 60 years old with Graves' hyperthyroidism. Sequenced input: blood. As DNA, the CDR3 is TGCGCCAGCAGCTTGAACAGGGGTGATTCACCCCTCCACTTT. This translates into CASSLNRGDSPLHF.